This T cell receptor (beta chain) was documented in a study of vaccination and CD4 T cells after COVID-19 (dated by TCRdb to 2022 to 2024). As for the study more broadly: Every convalescent patient had a positive nasal swab PCR test for SARS-CoV-2, with mild disease in eight to ten patients and severe disease in one. Culture stimuli were overlapping spike peptide pools from SARS-CoV-2 and from the common cold coronaviruses HCoV-NL63, HCoV-OC43 and HCoV-229E. Post-vaccine blood samples were taken a median of roughly 72 days after the second vaccine dose, with a range of about 13 to 250 days. Control cultures received a CEFX viral epitope pool as the positive control, an HIV-1 Nef peptide pool as the negative control, or no peptide. Post-COVID blood samples from convalescent patients were collected a median of 101 days after diagnosis, with a range of 35 to 161 days. Participants got two doses of the Pfizer-BioNTech BNT162b2 vaccine (n=8) or two doses of the Moderna mRNA-1273 vaccine (n=2). The spike-specific CD4+ TCR repertoire was compared before and after mRNA vaccination in nine to ten COVID-19 convalescent patients and a handful of infection-naive healthy vaccine recipients. In the convalescent cohort there were six males and four females, among whom were two Hispanic individuals, seven Caucasians, two Asians and one multiracial person. What the work shows at the level of the full study, not this receptor alone: In convalescent patients, a median about 84% of post-vaccine SARS-CoV-2-reactive clones were detected only after vaccination, and vaccine-specific priming was suggested by this finding. In convalescent patients, nearly all vaccine-specific clones (304 of 307) were found to be mono-reactive for SARS-CoV-2 spike rather than cross-reactive with common cold coronaviruses. Only a relatively small number of convalescent patients were included in the study, and early timepoints following natural infection were not analyzed. Although the median number of SARS-CoV-2-reactive clonotypes went up from roughly 22 after infection to 38 after vaccination, the increase was not significant.

Receptor libraries were prepared by PCR. At the Johns Hopkins FTIC core, DNA from the cultured CD4+ T cells underwent TCR sequencing with the Oncomine TCR Beta short-read assay. The QIAamp micro DNA kit was used to extract genomic DNA from the cultured CD4+ T cells. Oncomine TCR Beta libraries from cultured CD4+ T cells were pooled with unique dual indexes and sequenced on an Illumina iSeq 100. In the source study's methods: Non-productive sequences were removed, and CDR3s not starting with C, not ending with F or W, or shorter than 7 amino acids were discarded. The MANAFEST web application identified antigen-specific clonotypes by comparing peptide-stimulated wells against reference wells and other culture wells. An FDR below 0.05, an odds ratio above 5, and a productive frequency above 0.1% in at least two of three replicate wells were required for clones to be considered positive. Clonotypes that were significantly expanded in both SARS-CoV-2 spike wells and at least one common cold coronavirus spike condition were defined as cross-reactive. Levenshtein distances (stringdist) and unrooted phylogenetic trees (ape) in R version 3.6.1 were used to assess CDR3 homology. TCRdb redid the processing of the public reads, applying fastp at Q25 and MiXCR, and retained in-frame beta chains. CDR3 protein sequences are deduplicated, and each keeps its most common genes and DNA. These V and J calls originate from TCRdb's pipeline instead of the authors' own analysis. This sample lists about 8,800 distinct CDR3 sequences; 60% were detected once. Less than 20% of the sample is held by the ten biggest clonotypes.

The CDR3 spans 13 residues, from the cysteine through the phenylalanine. Just the 39-base CDR3 DNA is kept, in frame starting at base 1. CDR1 and CDR2 are drawn from the germline V gene: SGHNT, YENEEA. Trimming takes 0 bases from V and 11 bases from J, and the germline ends sit 13 bases apart. The sample's treatment or condition, from its label and the paper: approximately nine-day PBMC culture with coronavirus spike peptide pools or control peptides (ViraFEST assay). The ViraFEST assay was used in the study, in which antigen-specific T cells were expanded with peptide pools and expanded clonotypes were subsequently identified by TCR sequencing. The convalescent patients' positive SARS-CoV-2 PCR tests were from March to December 2020, which was before the Alpha, Beta and Delta variants emerged in the United States. PBMCs were cultured at roughly 1.9 million per well in IMDM supplemented with 5% human AB serum and 10 IU/ml IL-2, with approximately 10 ug/ml peptide pools added. Half of the culture medium was replaced with fresh IL-2-containing medium on days 3 and 7. CD4+ T cells were isolated after approximately ten days of culture through negative selection using the EasySep CD4+ T cell isolation kit. Ficoll-Paque Plus gradient centrifugation was used to isolate PBMCs from whole blood, and the isolated PBMCs were then either used fresh or cryopreserved at -140C. In general, triplicate wells were set up for every culture condition.

For this clonotype: No cognate antigen has been identified for it. No base qualities exist here, and no much larger clone lies one base off it.

Sequenced material: cultured CD4+ T cells from blood, taken after SARS-CoV-2 vaccination. This clonotype was obtained from a human donor with COVID-19. The chain joins TRBV11-3 to TRBJ1-1; the D gene cannot be resolved reliably. The nucleotide sequence reads as follows: TGTGCCAGCAGCTTAGAAGACAAGGGAAGGGCTTTCTTT. This sequence encodes CASSLEDKGRAFF.